The next 5 T cell receptor beta chains were all read from a single sample in a study of human T cells and chemical hapten exposure. From the RACE reads, TCRdb called clonotypes with MiXCR, one entry per CDR3 protein. The sample includes fewer than 200,000 distinct CDR3 sequences, about 30% of them seen just once. Time point defined: patch test 3, about 24 weeks after DPC sensitization. Regarding treatment: therapeutic diphenylcyclopropenone sensitization with weekly scalp DPC. The specimen comprised whole blood, sampled in connection with sensitization to the hapten diphenylcyclopropenone (DPC). Every receptor here comes from a woman under 30 with alopecia areata. Some clones in this sample may be carry-over from other donors' samples.

This clonotype was observed once. CDR3 sequence reads: CATSDYLNQPQHF. The CDR3 nucleotides are TGTGCCACCAGTGATTATCTAAATCAGCCCCAGCATTTT. The chain links TRBV24-1 to TRBJ1-5; D unclear. Germline V gene data show CDR1 as KGHDR and CDR2 as SFDVKD. The V gene lost 2 bases and the J gene lost 4 bases, with 5 bases spanning the gap. The CDR3 spans 13 residues.

J is TRBJ2-2 and V is TRBV12-3 or TRBV12-4; D is uncertain. CDR3 length: 16 amino acids. The ends were cut back, 2 bases at V and 0 bases at J, with 10 bases in the middle. The CDR3 DNA follows: TGTGCCAGCAGTTTAAGCAGGAGAGCGAACACCGGGGAGCTGTTTTTT. It codes for CASSLSRRANTGELFF.

The chain couples TRBV5-5 to TRBJ1-1; 10 bases are shared with TRBD1. Trimming removed 4 bases from V and 4 bases from J; junction bases left unmatched: 7. Germline V lookup: CDR1 SGHKS, CDR2 YYEKEE (reference sequence). This CDR3 contains 15 residues. DNA of the CDR3: TGTGCCAGCAGCACAGACAGGGGGCAGTTCACTGAAGCTTTCTTT. It is translated as CASSTDRGQFTEAFF.

The V gene is TRBV11-1, the J gene TRBJ1-5, with unresolved D. The CDR3 totals 13 residues. The V end lost 5 bases, the J end lost 9 bases, and 14 bases lay between the germline ends. Germline CDR1 and CDR2: SGHAT and FQDESV (reference sequence). The CDR3 sequence: CASSSSEGRPQHF. CDR3 nucleotide sequence: TGTGCCAGCAGCAGCTCGGAAGGGAGGCCCCAGCATTTT.

This rearrangement joins TRBV11-2 to TRBJ2-1; 7 nucleotides align to TRBD2. V was pared by 3 bases and J by 0 bases, with 5 bases of the junction left unmatched. Germline V lookup: CDR1 SGHAT, CDR2 FQNNGV. The CDR3 is 16 residues long. CDR3 sequence reads: CASSFSRTSSYNEQFF. The CDR3 DNA follows: TGTGCCAGCAGCTTTAGTCGGACTAGCTCCTACAATGAGCAGTTCTTC. The full variable domain, in which reference TRBV11-2 and TRBJ2-1 provide the parts outside the CDR3, is EAGVAQSPRYKIIEKRQSVAFWCNPISGHATLYWYQQILGQGPKLLIQFQNNGVVDDSQLPKDRFSAERLKGVDSTLKIQPAKLEDSAVYLCASSFSRTSSYNEQFFGPGTRLTVL.